The entry that follows covers one T cell receptor beta chain sequence. Its target antigen remains unknown. Nothing much larger sits one base from this clone, and base qualities are not available. This sample stems from a study of shared clonotypes between healthy human individuals (dated by TCRdb to the early 2020s). In the study overall: The cohort included a few men and a couple of women between 18 and 49 years of age. For each donor, CD4 naive and CD4 memory were each run on three plates, CD8 naive on two plates, and CD8 memory on one plate. Blood TCR repertoires of about 5 healthy adults were deeply sequenced to estimate repertoire size and the extent of clonotype sharing between individuals. Libraries were prepared and TCR repertoires were sequenced by different laboratories using diverse techniques, in order to increase sequencing depth and limit assay-specific biases. Between about 0.9 and 10 billion PBMCs per donor were obtained by leukapheresis. Paper-wide results and their limitations: Because the study included a small number of donors, the genetic and exposure-history diversity represented was limited. Clonotypes shared by all four sorted-subset donors showed higher generation probabilities than non-shared clonotypes. Sampling was limited to blood, and TCR repertoires in tissue likely differ from TCR repertoires in blood. Across four donors, 4.5% to 6.5% of naive CD4, more than 3% of naive CD8, 2% to 2.5% of memory CD4, and approximately 0.4% of memory CD8 clonotypes were shared. Naive subsets generally had larger estimated clonotype richness than memory subsets. Based on pairwise subsampling, the degree of clonotype sharing among donors was expected to be affected by sequencing depth. Rarefaction of sorted-subset datasets indicated incomplete sequencing despite the large sequencing depth.

Using the deep immunoSEQ assay, TCR CDR3 regions were amplified from genomic DNA by multiplex PCR. Extracted genomic DNA from each cell subset was spread evenly across all wells of several immunoSEQ 96-well plates, with each plate serving as a replicate. For sorted subsets, around 200 ng genomic DNA, equal to some 30,000 T cell genomes, was loaded into each replicate PCR. Purified libraries were measured with a Qubit 3.0 fluorometer, size-checked on a Bioanalyzer 2100, and measured again with the KAPA Library Quantification kit. Every immunoSEQ 96-well plate was sequenced on a separate single-read 150-cycle Illumina NextSeq 550 flow cell. Per the source publication's procedure: Because the immunoSEQ output included only junctional sequences and no quality scores, the filtering could not be the same as the filtering used for full-length reads. Sequences were annotated with PyIR, a Python wrapper for IgBLAST v1.9, using IMGT germline references to assign V/J genes and CDR3. Reads were filtered out if the reads had weak V/J assignments (E-value above 1e-6), no CDR3, stop codons, out-of-frame junctions, or ambiguous translated residues. A V3J clonotype was defined by an identical inferred V gene, J gene, and CDR3 amino acid sequence. Percentage overlap between repertoires was calculated by dividing the number of shared unique clonotypes by the size of the smaller repertoire. Repertoire richness was assessed with RTK rarefaction, the Chao1 estimator, and Recon v2.1 estimates of unobserved clonotypes. Generation probabilities for all TCRbeta clonotypes obtained by the gDNA method from a handful of donors were computed using OLGA. The table was pulled from immuneACCESS by TCRdb, which kept in-frame rearrangements only. Such tables lose some clones; where checked, under half of the loss comes from unresolved V genes, and the rest has no known cause. V, J and clone size were drawn from that table, and D and trimming were deduced from the DNA. For this sample the table gives nearly 2 million clones, of which just under 95% were detected only once. The ten largest clones represent more than 0.95% of the sample.

CD8 naive samples were obtained by positive selection for CCR7 among CD45RO-negative cells, yielding a CD45RA+CCR7+ population from which TemRA cells were excluded. Donors were healthy HIV-negative adults with no recently reported acute infections or vaccinations. Only Caucasian adults living in Nashville, Tennessee, USA were represented among the donors. Blood was obtained by leukapheresis, after which PBMCs were separated by Ficoll-Histopaque density gradient centrifugation and cryopreserved in liquid nitrogen vapor phase. Purity and quantity of every magnetically sorted T cell population were checked by analytical flow cytometry. Genomic DNA was isolated from each sorted fraction and quantified by UV absorbance on a Nanodrop 2000c. Between the V and J ends, shortened by 4 bases and 5 bases respectively, the junction contains 15 bases. From cysteine to phenylalanine, the CDR3 is 14 amino acids long. Only the CDR3 portion is preserved as DNA: 42 bases, with reading frame beginning at the first base. CDR1 MNHEY and CDR2 SMNVEV were looked up in the germline V gene (reference sequence).

The sequence was collected from a young man in good health. What was sequenced was naive CD8+ T cells sorted from blood. The cell subset or site label for this specimen denotes: CD45RA+CCR7+. This chain joins TRBV27 to TRBJ2-7; the D assignment is uncertain and may be TRBD1 or TRBD2, with 6 bases supporting each. The DNA is TGTGCCAGCAGTTCATGGGGGGCTCGCCACGAGCAGTACTTC. It translates to CASSSWGARHEQYF.